This T cell receptor (beta chain) was observed in a study of pediatric ulcerative colitis. The rectum was sampled with one to two pinch biopsies at colonoscopy. Findings of the study overall: A couple of rectal clonotypes were found only in ulcerative colitis patients, all of them. Clonal expansions reduced rectal repertoire diversity in acute severe colitis.

Sequencing was at survey level. Data came from immunoSEQ multiplex PCR; TCRdb stores just in-frame clones and leaves some out. The sample contains under 20,000 clones, roughly 74% of which appear only once. Points on this clone: Its antigen is not identified.

J was trimmed by 7 bases and V by 5 bases; bases with no gene match: 14. From germline, CDR1 is SEHNR and CDR2 FQNEAQ (reference sequence). The CDR3 is made up of 17 amino acids. The sequence came from a boy under 18 with moderate ulcerative colitis. Sequenced sample: gut tissue. The gene calls are TRBV7-9 and TRBJ1-4; the match to TRBD1 covers 9 bases. The CDR3, as DNA: TGTGCCAGCAGCCCGAATCCGAGTGACAGGGGGAGTGAAAAACTGTTTTTT. Protein sequence: CASSPNPSDRGSEKLFF. Filled out from reference TRBV7-9 and TRBJ1-4, the complete variable domain reads DTGVSQNPRHKITKRGQNVTFRCDPISEHNRLYWYRQTLGQGPEFLTYFQNEAQLEKSRLLSDRFSAERPKGSFSTLEIQRTEQGDSAMYLCASSPNPSDRGSEKLFFGSGTQLSVL.